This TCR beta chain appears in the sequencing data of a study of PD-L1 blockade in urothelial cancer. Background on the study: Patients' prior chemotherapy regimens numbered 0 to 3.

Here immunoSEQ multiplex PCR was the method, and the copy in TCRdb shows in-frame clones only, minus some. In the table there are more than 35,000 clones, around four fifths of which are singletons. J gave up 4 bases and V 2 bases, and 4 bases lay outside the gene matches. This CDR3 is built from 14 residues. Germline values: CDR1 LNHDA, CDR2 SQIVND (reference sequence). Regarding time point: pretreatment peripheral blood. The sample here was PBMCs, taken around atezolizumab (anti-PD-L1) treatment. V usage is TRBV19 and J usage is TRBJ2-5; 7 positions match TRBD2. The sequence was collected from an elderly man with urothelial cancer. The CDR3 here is CASSIKSGGETQYF. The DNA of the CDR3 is TGTGCCAGTAGTATAAAGTCGGGAGGAGAGACCCAGTACTTC. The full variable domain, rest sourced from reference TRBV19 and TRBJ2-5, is DGGITQSPKYLFRKEGQNVTLSCEQNLNHDAMYWYRQDPGQGLRLIYYSQIVNDFQKGDIAEGYSVSREKKESFPLTVTSAQKNPTAFYLCASSIKSGGETQYFGPGTRLLVL.